Included here is one T cell receptor beta chain sequence, with context. As yet, its antigen is unknown. The same CDR3 arises from other DNA sequences in this sample as well. Looked up from germline, CDR1 is GTSNPN and CDR2 is SVGIG (reference sequence). V lost 0 bases and J lost 1, with 3 bases in between. This CDR3 is 12 amino acids long. This specimen belongs to a study of T cell responses to AZD1222 COVID-19 vaccine. Whole-study findings and limits: The repertoires were collected only after the peak T cell response. Baseline testing showed seropositivity in only 5 or 6 AZD1222 recipients. The donor group comprised mostly white British people and more females; the analysis possibly underestimated clonal diversity. The study reported that nearly half of spike-specific TCRs target unmutated variant regions.

Clones were read by immunoSEQ multiplex PCR, and TCRdb kept only the in-frame ones, dropping some. The profile shows tens of thousands of clones, around 73% of them singletons. This specimen was peripheral blood, taken on day 0 of AZD1222 vaccination. This sequence originates from an adult in good health. J is TRBJ2-5 and V is TRBV30; D is uncertain. The CDR3 loop reads CAWSVTQETQYF. CDR3 nucleotide sequence: TGTGCCTGGAGTGTAACCCAAGAGACCCAGTACTTC.